This record concerns one TCR beta chain sequence. Its specificity is unknown. The data originate from a study of T-cell memory formation after mild COVID-19. Study background: TCR clustering was largely donor specific. Notes on the study in general: Prior to infection, memory already included some responding clones, suggesting cross-reactive memory joined.

Trimming took 5 bases from V and 3 from J, leaving 10 bases between them. This CDR3 has 13 amino acids. The germline V gene has CDR1 PRHDT and CDR2 FYEKMQ (reference sequence). Libraries for TCRalpha and TCRbeta carried sample barcodes and unique molecular identifiers via 5'RACE. TCRdb reanalysed the 5' RACE reads using MiXCR and keeps one entry per CDR3 protein. The repertoire has about 290,000 distinct CDR3 sequences, under 20% of them found once; the top ten carry 23%. Material: PBMCs or a T cell subset sorted from them (not recorded which). This chain connects TRBV13 to TRBJ1-1; no firm D call. This TCR derives from a man aged 18 to 30 who had mild COVID-19 (a few samples of this study predate the infection). Cell type and time point are not known. DNA for the CDR3: TGTGCCAGCAGCGGCCGCGGGGACACTGAAGCTTTCTTT. Its protein product is CASSGRGDTEAFF.